The rows below give T cell receptor beta chains drawn from one sample of a study of shared T cell receptors in the human thymus. Here immunoSEQ multiplex PCR was the method, and the copy in TCRdb shows in-frame clones only, minus some. Of about 660,000 clones listed, roughly 86% are singletons. The same specimen was also included in a second study, on human thymus T cells.

The sequencing input was thymocytes. These receptors were obtained from a boy under two years old with a congenital heart defect. CDR3s include the opening cysteine and the closing phenylalanine or tryptophan. D genes are given only for firm matches.

d_gene | j_gene | v_gene | CDR3nt | CDR3aa
. | TRBJ1-4 | TRBV6-5 | TGTGCCAGCAGTCAGGGTGGTCGGTCCAATGAAAAACTGTTTTTT | CASSQGGRSNEKLFF
TRBD1 | TRBJ2-7 | TRBV27 | TGTGCCAGCAGTCCAGCGGGGGACAGGGGAATCGAGCAGTACTTC | CASSPAGDRGIEQYF
. | TRBJ2-1 | TRBV5-1 | TGCGCCAGCAGCTTGTGGGGTTGTAAGCGGCCCTACAATGAGCAGTTCTTC | CASSLWGCKRPYNEQFF
TRBD2 | TRBJ2-1 | TRBV6-1 | TGTGCCAGCAGTGCATCAGAGCGGGAGAGCTCCTACAATGAGCAGTTCTTC | CASSASERESSYNEQFF
TRBD1 | TRBJ2-7 | TRBV5-6 | TGTGCCAGCAGTAATTTTGGGACAGGGATTGACGAGCAGTACTTC | CASSNFGTGIDEQYF
TRBD1 | TRBJ2-3 | TRBV29-1 | TGCAGCGTTGAAGATGGGCGTGGGAGACAGGGGGTCACAGATACGCAGTATTTT | CSVEDGRGRQGVTDTQYF
. | TRBJ2-3 | TRBV11-3 | TGTGCCAGCAGCGCCCCAGGGTCAGATACGCAGTATTTT | CASSAPGSDTQYF
. | TRBJ1-1 | TRBV14 | TGTGCCAGCAGGGAGGGGATGAACACTGAAGCTTTCTTT | CASREGMNTEAFF
TRBD1 | TRBJ1-1 | TRBV18 | TGTGCCAGCTCACCAGGGCACAGGGGAGTTGACACTGAAGCTTTCTTT | CASSPGHRGVDTEAFF
TRBD2 | TRBJ2-7 | TRBV25-1 | TGTGCCAGTAGAGCGGGAAACTACGAGCAGTACTTC | CASRAGNYEQYF
TRBD1 | TRBJ2-7 | TRBV7-9 | TGTGCCAGCAGCGCCACAGGGGGAACCTACGAGCAGTACTTC | CASSATGGTYEQYF
. | TRBJ2-7 | TRBV20-1 | TGCAGTGCTAGAGATATTAACGAGCAGTACTTC | CSARDINEQYF
TRBD1 | TRBJ1-2 | TRBV7-9 | TGTGCCAGCAGCTTTCCACGACAGGGAGTCCCCTATGGCTACACCTTC | CASSFPRQGVPYGYTF
. | TRBJ2-1 | TRBV4-1 | TGCGCCAGCAGCCAAGTGGTCACCCCGAGGGCGGACAATGAGCAGTTCTTC | CASSQVVTPRADNEQFF
TRBD2 | TRBJ2-7 | TRBV5-7 | TGTGCCAGCAGCTTGGGACTAGCGGGAGGATATCGGTACTTC | CASSLGLAGGYRYF
TRBD1 | TRBJ1-4 | TRBV5-1 | TGCGCCAGCAGCTTGGTACAGGGGGCTAATGAAAAACTGTTTTTT | CASSLVQGANEKLFF